This T cell receptor (beta chain) was observed in a study of CD8 T cells in ankylosing spondylitis. TCRdb itself ran the 5' RACE reads through MiXCR, one entry per CDR3 protein. The profile shows around 250,000 distinct CDR3 sequences, 18% of them singletons. With respect to this clonotype: Its matching antigen is unknown.

Germline CDR1 reads DFQATT; CDR2 reads SNEGSKA (reference sequence). The CDR3 extends over 16 amino acids. V shed 0 bases and J shed 0 bases, with 12 bases lying between them. Study-wide results and limits: Matched ankylosing spondylitis synovial fluid reportedly showed significant enrichment of disease-linked clones.

The chain links TRBV20-1 to TRBJ1-5, with no clear D. The sequence came from a male donor with ankylosing spondylitis or in good health (not recorded which). The sample was blood, either unsorted or a sorted T cell fraction (not recorded which). The CDR3 DNA sequence: TGCAGTGCTAGAGACTTAGAGAGTAATAGCAATCAGCCCCAGCATTTT. It is translated as CSARDLESNSNQPQHF.